This T cell receptor beta chain was recorded in a study of blood T cell repertoires in COVID-19 (TCRdb year 2020). The study in broad terms: Samples from collaborators originated in the United States, Italy and Spain and spanned both the acute and convalescent phases of COVID-19. The dataset comprised deeply sampled blood TCRbeta repertoires from subjects exposed to, actively infected with, or recovered from COVID-19. The repertoires were released in a freely available public database intended as a resource for research on the immune response to SARS-CoV-2. Samples came from the ongoing ImmuneRACE study (first 160 participants) plus 1,254 subjects from 6 global collaborators. Sample metadata almost always included a de-identified subject ID, COVID-19 status, age in years and sex. Where available, HLA class I and class II types were taken from metadata supplied by the sample provider and were not determined by assay-based typing. The material from the prospective study consisted of cDNA or gDNA derived from T cells, B-cell-depleted T cells, or PBMCs.

Participants in the prospective study were aged roughly 18 to 90 years, lived in approximately 26 United States geographic areas, and enrolled through a virtual design. In the prospective study, cohorts were assigned on the basis of participant-reported clinical history obtained from a screening survey and a study questionnaire. In the prospective study, whole blood, serum and a nasopharyngeal or oropharyngeal swab were collected from each participant by mobile phlebotomists. Participants in the prospective study had the option to provide additional blood draws and questionnaires over a roughly 2-month period. Before DNA extraction, prospective study blood samples were shipped either frozen or at room temperature. Remarks on this clone: Its antigen target is currently unknown. Base qualities are not recorded, but no much larger clone differs from it by a single base.

TCRbeta CDR3 regions were amplified from genomic DNA using the immunoSEQ Assay, a bias-controlled multiplex PCR. The study's own analysis went as follows. The number of nucleated cells in each sample was estimated from the amplification of reference gene primers within the assay. Sequence reads were collapsed and filtered to measure the absolute abundance of every unique TCRbeta CDR3 rearrangement. Productive Simpson clonality was computed per sample as the square root of Simpson's diversity index over productive rearrangements. Drawn from immuneACCESS, this table holds only the in-frame rearrangements with V and J called that TCRdb kept. Clones are partly lost; checked studies trace under half to an unresolved V gene and leave the rest unexplained. The V and J calls and the clone size are those of that table, but D and trimming were determined from the DNA. For this sample the table gives under 350,000 clones, of which 80% to 90% were detected only once. The ten largest clones take up about 4.2% of the sample.

The CDR3 spans 14 residues, from the cysteine through the phenylalanine. The DNA shown is the 42-base CDR3, in frame from base 1. The germline V gene (reference sequence) supplies CDR1 LNHDA and CDR2 SQIVND. Trimming leaves V shorter by 8 bases and J shorter by 8 bases, with the junction holding 12 bases beyond the gene matches. What the work shows at the level of the full study, not this receptor alone: The quantity of clinical and demographic metadata differed by source and by participant and was supplied without curation.

The rearrangement combines TRBV19 with TRBJ2-1; 7 central bases correspond to TRBD1. Sample: PBMCs or T cells enriched from blood (not recorded which). The TCR comes from a middle-aged woman with acute COVID-19. Here is the DNA: TGTGCCAGTGCAAGCACCCCAGGGGGACATGAGCAGTTCTTC. It codes for CASASTPGGHEQFF.